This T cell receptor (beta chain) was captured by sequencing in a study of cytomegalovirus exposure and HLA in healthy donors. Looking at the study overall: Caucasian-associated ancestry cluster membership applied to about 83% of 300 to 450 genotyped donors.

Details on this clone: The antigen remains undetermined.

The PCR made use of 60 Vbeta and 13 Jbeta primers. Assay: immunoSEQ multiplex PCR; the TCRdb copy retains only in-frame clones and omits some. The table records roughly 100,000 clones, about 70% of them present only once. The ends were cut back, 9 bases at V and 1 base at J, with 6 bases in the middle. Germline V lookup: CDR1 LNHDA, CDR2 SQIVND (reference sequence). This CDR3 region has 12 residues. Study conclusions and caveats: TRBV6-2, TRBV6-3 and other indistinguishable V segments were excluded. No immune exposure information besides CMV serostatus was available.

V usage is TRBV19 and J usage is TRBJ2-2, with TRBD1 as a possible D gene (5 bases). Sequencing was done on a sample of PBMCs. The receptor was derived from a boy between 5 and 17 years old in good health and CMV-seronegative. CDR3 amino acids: CASRENTGELFF. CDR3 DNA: TGTGCCAGCAGGGAGAACACCGGGGAGCTGTTTTTT.